This T cell receptor (beta chain) originates from a study of CD8 T cells in Susac syndrome. Sequencing of TCR beta was carried out in blood CD8+ and CD4+ T cells. The individuals used as controls were healthy donors who had been matched for both age and sex. Through negative isolation, CD4+ and CD8+ T cells were obtained, while TEMRA cells were enriched using FACS. With random hexamers, reverse transcription was performed on about 0.45 to 1 ug of RNA. Multiplex PCR with immunoSEQ amplified the TCR beta CDR3 across 54 Vbeta and 13 Jbeta. TCRdb reanalysed the immunoSEQ multiplex PCR reads using MiXCR and keeps one entry per CDR3 protein. This sample has about 130,000 distinct CDR3 sequences, with about 93% found just once. This CDR3 has 15 residues. CDR1 is SGHVS and CDR2 is FQNEAQ in the germline V gene. The ends were cut back, 0 bases at V and 2 bases at J, with 8 bases in the middle.

The chain recombines TRBV7-8 with TRBJ1-5, with D hard to call. This clonotype was sampled from a human donor in good health. The sample was CD4+ T cells from PBMCs. The CDR3 here is CASSLARTGNQPQHF. CDR3 coding DNA: TGTGCCAGCAGCTTAGCCAGGACCGGCAATCAGCCCCAGCATTTT.